These 20 T cell receptor beta chains were all obtained from the same sample, sequenced in a study of shared T cell receptors in the human thymus. Profiling relied on immunoSEQ multiplex PCR, and the TCRdb table lists in-frame clones only, not all of them. The table records hundreds of thousands of clones, about 87% of them present only once. The same specimen was also included in a second study, on human thymus T cells.

The sequencing input was thymocytes. These receptors were obtained from a boy less than two years old with a congenital heart defect.

The chain employs TRBV6-5 and TRBJ1-2, with 7 bases identical to TRBD1. The CDR3 contains 15 residues. The V and J ends lost 0 bases and 4 bases, in that order; junction bases with no gene match: 5. Germline V gene sequence: CDR1 MNHEY, CDR2 SVGAGI. CDR3 sequence reads: CASSYSTGIVYGYTF. CDR3 DNA: TGTGCCAGCAGTTACTCGACAGGGATCGTCTATGGCTACACCTTC.

The V and J genes are TRBV5-1 and TRBJ2-7, with D possibly TRBD2 on 6 matching bases. Trimming pared 0 bases from V and 0 bases from J, leaving 10 bases between. The CDR3 loop spans 15 amino acids. Germline CDR1 reads SGHRS; CDR2 reads YFSETQ. The CDR3 DNA follows: TGCGCCAGCAGCTTGGTGTGGGGGGACTCCTACGAGCAGTACTTC. It translates to CASSLVWGDSYEQYF.

V is TRBV5-1 and J is TRBJ2-7; 10 nucleotides align to TRBD1. V was clipped by 0 bases and J by 0 bases; unmatched bases: 3. The CDR3 is 16 residues long. Germline V CDR1 and CDR2: SGHRS, YFSETQ. The CDR3 spells CASSLGGQGVSYEQYF. Written as DNA, the CDR3 is TGCGCCAGCAGCTTGGGAGGACAGGGGGTCTCCTACGAGCAGTACTTC. Based on the CDR3 plus reference TRBV5-1 and TRBJ2-7, the full variable domain is KAGVTQTPRYLIKTRGQQVTLSCSPISGHRSVSWYQQTPGQGLQFLFEYFSETQRNKGNFPGRFSGRQFSNSRSEMNVSTLELGDSALYLCASSLGGQGVSYEQYFGPGTRLTVT.

V and J are TRBV5-1 and TRBJ1-1; TRBD1 aligns across 7 bases. The length of the CDR3 is 18 residues. Trimming at V came to 4 bases and at J to 0 bases, leaving 15 bases not matched to a gene. Looked up from germline, CDR1 is SGHRS and CDR2 is YFSETQ. CDR3 in DNA: TGCGCCAGCAGCGGGGGACAGCTTTCCGCCAGAATGAACACTGAAGCTTTCTTT. This codes for CASSGGQLSARMNTEAFF.

This clone was detected once. V usage is TRBV4-3 and J usage is TRBJ1-1, with 8 bases that match TRBD1. CDR3 length: 16 residues. The ends lost 4 bases at V and 3 bases at J; junction bases unmatched: 10. CDR1 LGHNA and CDR2 YSLEER come from the germline V gene. The CDR3 coding sequence is TGCGCCAGCAGCCCAGACAGGGGACCGTTGGACACTGAAGCTTTCTTT. Its protein product is CASSPDRGPLDTEAFF.

The chain joins TRBV2 to TRBJ2-1; TRBD2 agrees at 7 bases. Germline CDR1 reads SNHLY; CDR2 reads FYNNEI. V was clipped by 3 bases and J by 0 bases; unmatched bases: 8. This CDR3 region has 17 residues. The CDR3, as DNA: TGTGCCAGCAGTGACCGCGCGGGGGACGGCTCCTACAATGAGCAGTTCTTC. Amino acids: CASSDRAGDGSYNEQFF.

J is TRBJ1-1 and V is TRBV4-1, with D unresolved. The CDR3 runs to 15 residues. Germline V gene sequence: CDR1 MGHRA, CDR2 YSYEKL. Trimming removed 6 bases at V and 2 bases at J, with 16 bases between. DNA for the CDR3: TGCGCCAGCAGGGGCTGGAGGGAGGAAAACACTGAAGCTTTCTTT. Translating gives CASRGWREENTEAFF.

With regard to this clone: The sample carries other DNA sequences with the same CDR3. The chain is built from TRBV6-5 and TRBJ1-5, with D unclear. CDR1 and CDR2 (germline): MNHEY, SVGAGI. Between the trimmed V and J ends, which lost 0 bases and 4 bases, there was a span of 7 bases. The CDR3 contains 14 residues. CDR3 residues: CASSYSAVNQPQHF. Written as DNA, the CDR3 is TGTGCCAGCAGTTACTCGGCGGTAAATCAGCCCCAGCATTTT.

This clone was recorded only once. The J gene is TRBJ2-7, the V gene TRBV14; 7 positions match TRBD2. The CDR3 extends over 15 amino acids. CDR1 is SGHDN, CDR2 FVKESK, per germline. The junction had 7 bases not matched to a gene; V was cut back by 1 base and J by 4 bases. CDR3 sequence: CASSQGLAVIYEQYF. CDR3 coding DNA: TGTGCCAGCAGCCAAGGGCTAGCGGTTATTTACGAGCAGTACTTC.

The CDR3 loop is CASRPRGGPDNSPLHF. The CDR3 nucleotides are TGTGCCAGCAGACCGAGAGGGGGTCCAGATAATTCACCCCTCCACTTT. V usage is TRBV5-6 and J usage is TRBJ1-6, with D perhaps TRBD1 (6 bases). Germline-derived CDR1 and CDR2 are SGHDT and YYEEEE. The germline V and J ends were trimmed by 5 bases and 5 bases, with 17 bases remaining between them. The CDR3 is made up of 16 amino acids.

V gene TRBV2 combines with J gene TRBJ2-3; D not certain. This CDR3 is 12 amino acids long. V was cut by 10 bases and J by 5 bases, with 13 bases left in between. Germline V gene sequence: CDR1 SNHLY, CDR2 FYNNEI. The CDR3, as DNA: TGTGCCACACGGTTTAGACAAGATACGCAGTATTTT. The encoded protein is CATRFRQDTQYF.

The chain links TRBV18 to TRBJ1-3; 10 nucleotides align to TRBD1. Trimming at V came to 1 base and at J to 4 bases, leaving 7 bases not matched to a gene. The CDR3 spans 17 residues. CDR1 and CDR2 (germline): KGHSH, LQKENI. CDR3 DNA sequence: TGTGCCAGCTCACCACGCGGACAGGGGGAATTCGGAAACACCATATATTTT. Translation gives CASSPRGQGEFGNTIYF. The full variable domain, its missing parts supplied by reference TRBV18 and TRBJ1-3, is NAGVMQNPRHLVRRRGQEARLRCSPMKGHSHVYWYRQLPEEGLKFMVYLQKENIIDESGMPKERFSAEFPKEGPSILRIQQVVRGDSAAYFCASSPRGQGEFGNTIYFGEGSWLTVV.

The CDR3 region is CASSQVRETQYF. In nucleotides, the CDR3 is TGCGCCAGCAGCCAAGTCCGAGAGACCCAGTACTTC. The genes are TRBV4-1 and TRBJ2-5; D ambiguous. Germline assignment: CDR1 MGHRA and CDR2 YSYEKL. Trimming shortened V by 1 base and J by 4 bases, and 4 bases separated the two germline ends. The CDR3 runs 12 residues.

The chain links TRBV4-1 to TRBJ1-6; maybe TRBD1 (6 bases). Trimming took 0 bases from V and 3 from J, leaving 9 bases between them. Germline CDR1 and CDR2: MGHRA and YSYEKL. This CDR3 has 16 residues. Written as DNA, the CDR3 is TGCGCCAGCAGCCAAGAACAGGGAGACTATAATTCACCCCTCCACTTT. It translates to CASSQEQGDYNSPLHF.

The CDR3: CATSRDKPGSGRENTIYF. DNA of the CDR3: TGTGCCACCAGCAGAGACAAGCCGGGAAGCGGTAGGGAAAACACCATATATTTT. The chain links TRBV15 to TRBJ1-3; D gene ambiguous. In germline, CDR1 is LNHNV, CDR2 YYDKDF (reference sequence). This CDR3 has 18 residues. V dropped 0 bases and J dropped 6 bases, with 21 bases sitting between them.

The gene calls are TRBV28 and TRBJ2-1; tentative D call: TRBD2 (6 bases). Looked up from germline, CDR1 is MDHEN and CDR2 is SYDVKM. Trimming took off 5 bases at V and 9 bases at J, with 20 bases between the two ends. The CDR3 covers 15 residues. The CDR3 sequence is CASSAWRGGLSEQFF. The CDR3 nucleotides read TGTGCCAGCAGTGCCTGGCGGGGTGGTCTCAGTGAGCAGTTCTTC. Combining the CDR3 with reference TRBV28 and TRBJ2-1 gives the whole variable domain DVKVTQSSRYLVKRTGEKVFLECVQDMDHENMFWYRQDPGLGLRLIYFSYDVKMKEKGDIPEGYSVSREKKERFSLILESASTNQTSMYLCASSAWRGGLSEQFFGPGTRLTVL.

The gene calls are TRBV11-2 and TRBJ2-5; 7 bases map to TRBD1. Germline V lookup: CDR1 SGHAT, CDR2 FQNNGV. The CDR3 length is 15 residues. With 6 bases clipped from V and 1 base from J, the junction kept 8 bases outside the gene matches. Here the CDR3 reads CASSWNRTGQETQYF. The CDR3 DNA reads as TGTGCCAGCAGTTGGAACCGGACAGGCCAAGAGACCCAGTACTTC.

V and J are TRBV19 and TRBJ2-1, with 8 bases that match TRBD2. The CDR3 is 14 residues long. Germline CDR1 is LNHDA and CDR2 is SQIVND (reference sequence). The J segment lost 5 bases and the V segment lost 3 bases, leaving 3 bases of the junction unmatched. CDR3 sequence reads: CASSIGGGHNEQFF. CDR3 bases: TGTGCCAGTAGTATCGGCGGGGGGCACAATGAGCAGTTCTTC.

This chain links TRBV9 with TRBJ2-1; possible D gene TRBD2, 6 bases. The CDR3 loop spans 15 amino acids. V dropped 7 bases and J dropped 0 bases, with 14 bases sitting between them. In germline, CDR1 is SGDLS, CDR2 YYNGEE. The CDR3 region is CASGEDNSSYNEQFF. For the CDR3, the DNA is TGTGCCAGCGGGGAGGACAATAGCTCCTACAATGAGCAGTTCTTC.

The chain carries TRBV28 and TRBJ1-5, with D unresolved. Deletions cut 7 bases from V and 6 bases from J, with 13 bases between. The CDR3 spans 13 residues. Germline V gene sequence: CDR1 MDHEN, CDR2 SYDVKM. The CDR3 DNA is TGTGCCAGCATTAGAACTAGAGGTCAGCCCCAGCATTTT. Protein product: CASIRTRGQPQHF.